The present T cell receptor beta chain was sequenced within a study of regulatory T cells in long-lasting Graves disease. The study, taken as a whole, reports: Lower TCR diversity characterized persistent Graves' patients relative to newly diagnosed patients.

The germline V and J ends were trimmed by 3 bases and 2 bases, with 11 bases remaining between them. This CDR3 contains 15 residues. This clonotype has only a few counts. The antigen remains undetermined. Time point defined: persistent/refractory GD, antithyroid drugs over 5 years with positive TRAb. The authors made the TCR library using RNA they extracted from PBMCs. Construction of the TCR beta libraries employed iRepertoire HTBI primers in conjunction with Arm-PCR of CDR3 regions. A single record per CDR3 protein comes from TCRdb applying MiXCR to the multiplex PCR reads. The data contain 400,000 to 600,000 distinct CDR3 sequences, about 22% of them seen just once; the ten biggest clones take up over 6%.

This chain connects TRBV12-3 or TRBV12-4 to TRBJ1-5; possible D gene TRBD1, 5 bases. Sequenced material: peripheral blood mononuclear cells (PBMCs), taken when the disease was refractory, from a patient treated with antithyroid drugs. The source of this sequence is a female donor with Graves disease. The CDR3 bases are TGTGCCAGCAGTTTTTCGGGGGTTGGCAATCAGCCCCAGCATTTT. Protein: CASSFSGVGNQPQHF.